Listed below are T cell receptor beta chains from one sample, sequenced in a study of blood T cell repertoires in COVID-19. TCRdb keeps only in-frame clones here, not all; method: immunoSEQ multiplex PCR. The sample carries approximately 220,000 clones, roughly 84% recorded once. The sequenced sample consisted of PBMCs or T cells enriched from blood (not recorded which). These TCRs come from a woman in her forties who had recovered from COVID-19. CDR3s include the opening cysteine and the closing phenylalanine or tryptophan. Clone size is shown for a subset of rows, as once, few, many or a class of expanded clone.

abundance | j_gene | v_gene | CDR3aa
- | TRBJ1-5 | TRBV30 | CAWSENERGLTNQPQHF
- | TRBJ2-3 | TRBV9 | CASSTHTGTGGTDTQYF
- | TRBJ2-1 | TRBV28 | CASSPGAVSSYNEQFF
once | TRBJ2-3 | TRBV5-1 | CASSSEGGPGADTQYF
- | TRBJ1-2 | TRBV11-3 | CASSLQDSNYGYTF
- | TRBJ2-1 | TRBV9 | CASSVANGREGLGYNEQFF
few | TRBJ2-5 | TRBV11-2 | CASSFDREVETQYF
- | TRBJ1-1 | TRBV12-3/TRBV12-4 | CASSFRGNTEAFF
- | TRBJ2-1 | TRBV9 | CASSLRQSEQFF
- | TRBJ2-5 | TRBV10-3 | CAISDSRGGAQETQYF
once | TRBJ2-1 | TRBV11-2 | CASSLAGTTGYEQFF
- | TRBJ2-3 | TRBV19 | CASSSGLAADTQYF
- | TRBJ1-6 | TRBV27 | CASGLGGAYNSPLHF
- | TRBJ1-2 | TRBV29-1 | CSVEGQGNYGYTF
- | TRBJ1-1 | TRBV6-2/TRBV6-3 | CASSFSTGTGAFF
- | TRBJ1-4 | TRBV28 | CASGRTGGGEKLFF
- | TRBJ1-1 | TRBV19 | CASIPRGGAGTEAFF
- | TRBJ1-2 | TRBV6-5 | CASSRTGDGYTF
- | TRBJ2-1 | TRBV7-7 | CASSQSRASGFNNEQFF
- | TRBJ2-1 | TRBV10-3 | CAISESASDSYNEQFF
- | TRBJ2-5 | TRBV2 | CASNLQETQYF
- | TRBJ1-6 | TRBV7-9 | CASSSNLGGTGYNSPLHF
- | TRBJ1-2 | TRBV7-9 | CASSLAAGTGVGYTF
- | TRBJ2-6 | TRBV9 | CASSHGGTGANVLTF
- | TRBJ2-1 | TRBV29-1 | CSVPGTSGSYNEQFF
- | TRBJ2-1 | TRBV6-1 | CASSEWTSGRNEQFF
once | TRBJ2-5 | TRBV7-2 | CASTLTEYQETQYF
- | TRBJ2-7 | TRBV3-1/TRBV3-2 | CASSRQGTYEQYF
few | TRBJ1-5 | TRBV5-6 | CASSEFRGSSNQPQHF
- | TRBJ2-2 | TRBV5-1 | CASSAGANTGELFF
- | TRBJ2-5 | TRBV24-1 | CATSDSTQGWETQYF
- | TRBJ2-3 | TRBV28 | CASRSHLGTSASTDTQYF
- | TRBJ1-1 | TRBV19 | CASSTRLNTEAFF
- | TRBJ2-7 | TRBV2 | CASKEESTYEQYF
- | TRBJ1-5 | TRBV6-1 | CASSESWTGGNQPQHF
few | TRBJ2-5 | TRBV5-4 | CASSLVGGRRETQYF
- | TRBJ1-1 | TRBV3-1/TRBV3-2 | CASSRRGQGANEEAFF
- | TRBJ2-7 | TRBV27 | CASSLRQGGEQYF
- | TRBJ2-5 | TRBV5-1 | CASSFRGGGSAQETQYF
- | TRBJ1-1 | TRBV5-1 | CASSLVGRGYTEAFF
- | TRBJ2-2 | TRBV9 | CASSVDREYTGELFF
- | TRBJ1-2 | TRBV7-2 | CASRKEENYGYTF
once | TRBJ2-7 | TRBV2 | CASSVRGTYSYEQYF
- | TRBJ1-1 | TRBV11-2 | CASSGQTTEAFF
- | TRBJ1-2 | TRBV24-1 | CATSDPGQGGYGYTF
- | TRBJ2-7 | TRBV28 | CASSSQTATGPYEQYF
few | TRBJ2-2 | TRBV9 | CASSVGGSGTGELFF
- | TRBJ2-1 | TRBV6-6 | CASTSGRATSYNEQFF
- | TRBJ2-1 | TRBV2 | CASKASGSNEQFF
- | TRBJ2-1 | TRBV5-1 | CASSLTRASGSGNEQFF
- | TRBJ1-4 | TRBV14 | CASSVTGGAGEKLFF
- | TRBJ2-1 | TRBV30 | CAWRDWDSSYNEQFF
once | TRBJ2-7 | TRBV28 | CASRGTVAYEQYF
few | TRBJ2-5 | TRBV2 | CASSEPGEETQYF
once | TRBJ2-3 | TRBV9 | CASSVGQGTDTQYF